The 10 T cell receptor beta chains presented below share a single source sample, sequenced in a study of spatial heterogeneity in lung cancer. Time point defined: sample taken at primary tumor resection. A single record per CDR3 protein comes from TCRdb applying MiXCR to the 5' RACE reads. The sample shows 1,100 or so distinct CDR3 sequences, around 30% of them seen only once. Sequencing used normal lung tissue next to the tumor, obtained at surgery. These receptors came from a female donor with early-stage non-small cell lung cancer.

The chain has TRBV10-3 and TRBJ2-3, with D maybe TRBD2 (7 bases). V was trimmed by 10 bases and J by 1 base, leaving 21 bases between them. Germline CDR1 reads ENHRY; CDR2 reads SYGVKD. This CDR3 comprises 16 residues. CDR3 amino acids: CATKGRAGARTDTQYF. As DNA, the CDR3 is TGTGCCACCAAAGGAAGGGCGGGGGCCCGCACAGATACGCAGTATTTT.

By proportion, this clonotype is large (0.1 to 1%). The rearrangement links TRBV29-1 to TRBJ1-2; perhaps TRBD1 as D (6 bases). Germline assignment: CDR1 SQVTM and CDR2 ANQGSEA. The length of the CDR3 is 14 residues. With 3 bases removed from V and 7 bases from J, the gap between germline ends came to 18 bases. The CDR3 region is CSVDPQGVTAGYTF. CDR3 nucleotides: TGCAGCGTTGATCCACAGGGCGTTACGGCTGGCTACACCTTC.

The CDR3 nucleotides are TGTGCCAGCAGTTTACAGGGGGCGAATTACGAGCAGTACTTC. Translation: CASSLQGANYEQYF. The rearrangement links TRBV27 to TRBJ2-7; 8 bases line up with TRBD1. The CDR3 spans 14 residues. CDR1 is MNHEY and CDR2 is SMNVEV in the germline V gene (reference sequence). V trimming: 2 bases; J trimming: 4 bases; junction bases outside the gene matches: 4.

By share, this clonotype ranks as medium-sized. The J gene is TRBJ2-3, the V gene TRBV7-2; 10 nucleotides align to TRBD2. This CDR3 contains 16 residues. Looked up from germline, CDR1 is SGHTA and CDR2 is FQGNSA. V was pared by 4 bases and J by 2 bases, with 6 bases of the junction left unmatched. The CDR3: CASSSSGGGPTDTQYF. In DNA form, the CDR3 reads TGTGCCAGCAGCTCCAGCGGGGGGGGGCCCACAGATACGCAGTATTTT.

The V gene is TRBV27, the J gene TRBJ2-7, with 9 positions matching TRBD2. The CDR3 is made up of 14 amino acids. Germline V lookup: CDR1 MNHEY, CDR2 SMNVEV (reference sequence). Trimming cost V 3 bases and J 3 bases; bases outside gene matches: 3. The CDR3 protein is CASSLFSGSYEQYF. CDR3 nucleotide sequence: TGTGCCAGCAGTTTGTTTAGCGGGAGCTACGAGCAGTACTTC.

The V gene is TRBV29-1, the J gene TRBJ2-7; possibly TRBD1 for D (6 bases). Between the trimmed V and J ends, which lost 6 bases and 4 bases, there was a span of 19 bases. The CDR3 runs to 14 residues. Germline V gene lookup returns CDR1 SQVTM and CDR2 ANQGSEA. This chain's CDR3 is CSVVFSDRIYEQYF. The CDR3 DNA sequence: TGCAGCGTCGTGTTCTCCGACAGGATTTACGAGCAGTACTTC.

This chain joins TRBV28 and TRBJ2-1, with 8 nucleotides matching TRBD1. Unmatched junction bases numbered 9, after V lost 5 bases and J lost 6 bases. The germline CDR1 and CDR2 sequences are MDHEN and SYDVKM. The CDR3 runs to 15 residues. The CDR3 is CASSIRDRWGNEQFF. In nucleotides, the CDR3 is TGTGCCAGCAGTATCCGGGACAGGTGGGGCAATGAGCAGTTCTTC. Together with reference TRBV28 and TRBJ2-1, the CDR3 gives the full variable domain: DVKVTQSSRYLVKRTGEKVFLECVQDMDHENMFWYRQDPGLGLRLIYFSYDVKMKEKGDIPEGYSVSREKKERFSLILESASTNQTSMYLCASSIRDRWGNEQFFGPGTRLTVL.

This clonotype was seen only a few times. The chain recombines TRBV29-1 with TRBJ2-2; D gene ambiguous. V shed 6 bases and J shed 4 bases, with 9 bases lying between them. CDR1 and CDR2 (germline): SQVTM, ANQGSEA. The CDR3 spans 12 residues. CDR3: CSVLRPTGELFF. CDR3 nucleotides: TGCAGCGTACTGAGACCCACCGGGGAGCTGTTTTTT.

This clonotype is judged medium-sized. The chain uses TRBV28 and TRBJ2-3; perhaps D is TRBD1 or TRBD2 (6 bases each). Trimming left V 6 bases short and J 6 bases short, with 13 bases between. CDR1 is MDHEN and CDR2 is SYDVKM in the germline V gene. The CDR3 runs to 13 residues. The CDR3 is CASRTSGADTQYF. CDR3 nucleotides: TGTGCCAGCAGGACCTCGGGGGCGGATACGCAGTATTTT.

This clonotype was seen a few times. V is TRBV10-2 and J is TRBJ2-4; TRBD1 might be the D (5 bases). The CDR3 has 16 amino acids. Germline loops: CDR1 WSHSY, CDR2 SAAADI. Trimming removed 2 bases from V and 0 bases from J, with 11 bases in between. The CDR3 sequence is CASSELEQEAKNIQYF. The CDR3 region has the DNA TGCGCCAGCAGTGAGCTAGAACAGGAAGCCAAAAACATTCAGTACTTC.